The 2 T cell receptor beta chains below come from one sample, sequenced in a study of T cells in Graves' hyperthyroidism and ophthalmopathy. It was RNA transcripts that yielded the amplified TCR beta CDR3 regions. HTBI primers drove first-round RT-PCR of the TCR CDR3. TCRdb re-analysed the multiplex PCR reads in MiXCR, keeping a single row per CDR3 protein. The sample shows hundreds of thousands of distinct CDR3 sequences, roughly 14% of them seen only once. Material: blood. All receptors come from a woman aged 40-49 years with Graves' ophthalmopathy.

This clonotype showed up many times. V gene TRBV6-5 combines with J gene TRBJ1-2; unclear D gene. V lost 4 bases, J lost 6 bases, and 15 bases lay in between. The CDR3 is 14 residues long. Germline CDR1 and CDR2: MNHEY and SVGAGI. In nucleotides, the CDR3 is TGTGCCAGCAGTTGCTCTCCGGAGGTGGATGGCTACACCTTC. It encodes CASSCSPEVDGYTF.

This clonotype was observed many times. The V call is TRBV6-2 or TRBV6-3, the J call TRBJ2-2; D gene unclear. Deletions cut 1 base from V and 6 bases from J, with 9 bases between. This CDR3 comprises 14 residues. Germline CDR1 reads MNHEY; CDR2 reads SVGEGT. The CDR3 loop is CASSYLSEAGELFF. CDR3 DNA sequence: TGTGCCAGCAGTTACTTGTCAGAGGCCGGGGAGCTGTTTTTT.